The subject of this entry is one TCR beta chain. V shed 5 bases and J 8 bases; nucleotides not matched to a gene: 4. This CDR3 has 14 amino acids. CDR1 is SGHTA and CDR2 is FQGTGA in the germline V gene. The sample is drawn from a study of T cell repertoires and Cas9 in healthy adults. Clones were sequenced by immunoSEQ multiplex PCR, and TCRdb holds only the in-frame ones, with some missing. The table includes over 12,000 clones, 89% detected once. Sequenced material: Tregs (CD4+, CD25+, CD127-, CD137-, CD154-) from PBMCs; culture status not recorded. This TCR was sampled from a human donor in good health. The chain combines TRBV7-3 with TRBJ2-1, with 12 bases aligning to TRBD2. This CDR3 reads CASSRLAGVYEQFF. DNA for the CDR3: TGTGCCAGCAGCAGACTAGCGGGAGTTTATGAGCAGTTCTTC.